Reported below is one T cell receptor beta chain. No antigen is known for it. The sample belongs to a study of cytomegalovirus exposure and HLA in healthy donors. Germline V lookup: CDR1 SGDLS, CDR2 YYNGEE. The CDR3 consists of 12 residues. V lost 3 bases to trimming and J lost 4 bases, with 8 bases between them. The PCR ran on 60 Vbeta and 13 Jbeta primers. Method: immunoSEQ multiplex PCR; TCRdb's copy keeps in-frame clones and lacks some. The sample lists more than 100,000 clones, 65% to 90% occurring once. Study-wide results and limits: The study labeled roughly 160 TCR beta chains cytomegalovirus-associated. High sensitivity and specificity were reportedly achieved when the classifier diagnosed cytomegalovirus status. In a later analysis, TCR beta V- and J-gene trimming was associated with a missense DCLRE1C variant.

The chain is built from TRBV9 and TRBJ2-7; D might be TRBD2 (6 bases). Sequencing input: PBMCs. This TCR was sampled from a man aged 25 to 40 in good health and CMV-seronegative. The chain's CDR3 is CASSDSGYEQYF. DNA for the CDR3: TGTGCCAGCAGCGACAGCGGGTACGAGCAGTACTTC. The variable domain in full, with the rest retrieved from reference TRBV9 and TRBJ2-7, is DSGVTQTPKHLITATGQRVTLRCSPRSGDLSVYWYQQSLDQGLQFLIQYYNGEERAKGNILERFSAQQFPDLHSELNLSSLELGDSALYFCASSDSGYEQYFGPGTRLTVT.